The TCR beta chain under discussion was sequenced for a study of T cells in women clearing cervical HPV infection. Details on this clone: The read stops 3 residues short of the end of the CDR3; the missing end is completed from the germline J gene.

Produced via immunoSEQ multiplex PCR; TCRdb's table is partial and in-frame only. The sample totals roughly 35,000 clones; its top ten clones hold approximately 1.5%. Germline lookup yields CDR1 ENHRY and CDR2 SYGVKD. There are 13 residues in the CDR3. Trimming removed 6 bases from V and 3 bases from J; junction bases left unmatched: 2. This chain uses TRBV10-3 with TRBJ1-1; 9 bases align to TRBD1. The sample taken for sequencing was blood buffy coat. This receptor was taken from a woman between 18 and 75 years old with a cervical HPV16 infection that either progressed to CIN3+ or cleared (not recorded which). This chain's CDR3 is CAIRWDRDTEAFF. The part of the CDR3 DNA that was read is TGTGCCATCAGATGGGACAGGGACACTGAA.